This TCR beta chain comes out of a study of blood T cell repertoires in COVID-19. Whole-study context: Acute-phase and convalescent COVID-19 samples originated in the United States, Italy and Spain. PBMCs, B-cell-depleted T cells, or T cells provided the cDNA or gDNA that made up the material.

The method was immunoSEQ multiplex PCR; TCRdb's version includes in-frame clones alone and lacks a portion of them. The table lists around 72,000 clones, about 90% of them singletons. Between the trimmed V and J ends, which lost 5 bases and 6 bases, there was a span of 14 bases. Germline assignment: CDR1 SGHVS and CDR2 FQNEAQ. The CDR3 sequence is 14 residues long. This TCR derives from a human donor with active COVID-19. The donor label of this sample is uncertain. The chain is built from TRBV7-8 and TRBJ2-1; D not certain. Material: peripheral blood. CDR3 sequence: CASSLPQRGNEQFF. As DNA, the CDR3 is TGTGCCAGCAGCCTCCCCCAGCGAGGCAATGAGCAGTTCTTC.